The clone carrying this TCR beta chain has only a few counts. The CDR3 spans 16 residues. CDR1 and CDR2 (germline): LGHNA, YSLEER. V gave up 4 bases and J gave up 6 bases; unmatched junction bases: 6. The record originates from a study of T cells after yellow fever vaccination. TCRdb analysed the 5' RACE reads with MiXCR anew, one entry per CDR3 protein. The table records approximately 260,000 distinct CDR3 sequences, roughly 13% of them present only once. The clonotype comes from a man younger than 40 who received the YFV17D yellow fever vaccine. The starting material was CD4+ T cells sorted from PBMCs, obtained 45 days after the yellow fever booster vaccination. The chain has TRBV4-3 and TRBJ2-2, with 12 bases matching TRBD1. CDR3 DNA sequence: TGCGCCAGCAGCCTGGGGACAGGGGGCGGCCCCGGGGAGCTGTTTTTT. This translates into CASSLGTGGGPGELFF.